This T cell receptor (beta chain) is from a study of T cell clonotyping in hematopoietic cell transplantation. Profiling relied on immunoSEQ multiplex PCR, and the TCRdb table lists in-frame clones only, not all of them. The data show more than 9,000 clones, with roughly half seen just once and around 13% held by the top ten. From germline, CDR1 is MNHEY and CDR2 SMNVEV (reference sequence). Trimming took off 3 bases at V and 9 bases at J, with 24 bases between the two ends. There are 17 residues in the CDR3. Study-level results: Pathologically expanded recipient clonotypes increased progressively from day 30 to day 180 as diversity fell. At the given depth, recipient repertoires were over 95% de novo clonotypes. Graft donor and pretransplant recipient Inverse Simpson Index values predicted broader posttransplant TCR diversity. No sorting was done, leaving CD4 and CD8 contributions mixed.

Worth noting for this clone: Its antigen is unidentified.

V and J are TRBV27 and TRBJ1-5, with D possibly being TRBD1 (6 bases). The TCR comes from a female patient in her fifties or sixties who had an allogeneic stem cell transplant from an unrelated donor, so the T cells may come from the graft donor. Some clones in this sample may be carry-over from other donors' samples. This specimen was peripheral blood mononuclear cells, taken 100 days after allogeneic stem cell transplant. CDR3 nucleotide sequence: TGTGCCAGCAGTTTGAAGCCCCCACAGGGAGGGTCTGGGCCCCAGCATTTT. Encoded protein: CASSLKPPQGGSGPQHF.